This note documents a single T cell receptor (beta chain) sequence. 13 Jbeta primers and 60 Vbeta primers were used for the PCR. The data were produced by immunoSEQ multiplex PCR, yet TCRdb's version contains in-frame clones alone and is incomplete. The profile shows a few hundred thousand clones, around 90% of them singletons. The record originates from a study of cytomegalovirus exposure and HLA in healthy donors. The germline V and J ends were trimmed by 2 bases and 11 bases, with 18 bases remaining between them. Germline-derived CDR1 and CDR2 are SQVTM and ANQGSEA. The CDR3 is 13 amino acids. This rearrangement joins TRBV29-1 to TRBJ1-1; D is uncertain. This sequence originates from a girl aged 2-10 years in good health and CMV-seronegative. The sequenced sample was PBMCs. The CDR3 nucleotides are TGCAGCGTTGAATTCCGAGGGTTGGGTGAGGCTTTCTTT. It is translated as CSVEFRGLGEAFF.